This TCR beta chain was documented in a study of OX40 agonist ivuxolimab in advanced cancers. About the study: Of the participants, 40% to 50% had some prior anti-PD-1, anti-PD-L1 or anti-CTLA-4 therapy, which was allowed. Whole-study findings and limits: Certain nonresponding patients likewise had low normalized T-cell clonal expansion. Among the lowest peripheral clonal expansion occurred in 0.1-3.0 mg/kg partial responders. By week 6 at 0.1 to 3.0 mg/kg, blood CD4+ and CD8+ T cells had expanded clonally.

Some clones are missing from TCRdb's copy, which holds only in-frame ones; the method was immunoSEQ multiplex PCR. This sample has about 59,000 clones; around 87% occur once, and the top ten carry approximately 0.4%. Germline V gene sequence: CDR1 LGHNT, CDR2 FRNRAP. The trim removed 6 bases at V and 6 bases at J, leaving 11 bases unmatched. CDR3 length: 15 residues. Remarks on this clone: Antigen: not known.

The chain joins TRBV12-5 to TRBJ2-4; 7 bases are shared with TRBD2. The source of this sequence is an adult with an advanced solid tumor such as melanoma, head and neck, liver or kidney cancer. The specimen was CD4+ or CD8+ T cells sorted from blood, collected in a trial of the OX40 agonist ivuxolimab. The CDR3 DNA follows: TGTGCTAGTGGCCAATTCCTCGCGGGGGTAAACATTCAGTACTTC. The encoded protein is CASGQFLAGVNIQYF. Full variable domain (rest looked up from reference TRBV12-5 and TRBJ2-4): DARVTQTPRHKVTEMGQEVTMRCQPILGHNTVFWYRQTMMQGLELLAYFRNRAPLDDSGMPKDRFSAEMPDATLATLKIQPSEPRDSAVYFCASGQFLAGVNIQYFGAGTRLSVL.